This T cell receptor beta chain comes out of a study of CD8+ T cells in alopecia areata. Across the whole study: Tofacitinib continued for 6 to 18 months and was then withheld for 6 months. General observations from the study: Normal scalp had lower clonality than lesional scalp, with alopecia totalis/universalis lesions showing this most strongly.

Following extraction, RNA underwent reverse transcription to cDNA, which served as the sequencing template. TCRdb keeps only in-frame clones here, not all; method: immunoSEQ multiplex PCR. The sample has approximately 210,000 clones, over 40% seen once; the top ten hold 2% to 3%. The CDR3 loop spans 15 amino acids. V was trimmed by 2 bases and J by 5 bases, leaving 16 bases between them. CDR1 and CDR2 from the germline V gene are SGHKS and YYEKEE (reference sequence). There are a few counts of this clone. Its antigen is unidentified. Treatment meaning: oral pan-JAK inhibitor, 5-10 mg twice daily. Investigators sorted PBMCs to obtain both CD4+ and CD8+ T cells.

The sequencing here drew on CD4+ T cells sorted from blood, taken between weeks 36 and 40, from a patient treated with tofacitinib. The clonotype was recovered from a human donor with alopecia areata. The chain recombines TRBV5-5 with TRBJ2-5; D is ambiguous. The CDR3 nucleotides read TGTGCCAGCAGCTTCCGGTCCACCGGAGTCGAGACCCAGTACTTC. It is translated as CASSFRSTGVETQYF.